This T cell receptor (beta chain) was recorded in a study of T cells in Graves' hyperthyroidism and ophthalmopathy. Whole-study findings and limits: A model of 13 V-J features distinguished ophthalmopathy from stable hyperthyroidism. Within blood appeared most thyroid clonotypes that had expanded above 0.001.

Germline lookup yields CDR1 MNHEY and CDR2 SMNVEV (reference sequence). Germline trimming cut 5 bases from V and 0 bases from J; bases unmatched to any gene: 2. This CDR3 has 14 amino acids. Subjects with ophthalmopathy showed a Clinical Activity Score no lower than 3, a NOSPECS grade no lower than 4, and a duration shorter than 3 months. Clinical symptoms, serum thyroxine, TRAb, thyroid ultrasound and orbital computed tomography established diagnosis. RNA transcripts served as the template for amplifying TCR beta CDR3 regions. With the HTBI primer set, the TCR CDR3 went through a first round of RT-PCR. TCRdb redid the calling of the multiplex PCR reads with MiXCR, one entry per CDR3 protein. The profile shows about 590,000 distinct CDR3 sequences, approximately 15% of them singletons. This clonotype came up many times. Its antigen is unidentified.

Input material: blood. The V call is TRBV27, the J call TRBJ2-7; TRBD1 aligns across 9 bases. This receptor was obtained from a woman in her late teens or twenties with Graves' ophthalmopathy. This CDR3 reads CASSHRGPSYEQYF. In nucleotides, the CDR3 is TGTGCCAGCAGTCACAGGGGGCCCTCCTACGAGCAGTACTTC.